These 14 T cell receptor beta chains came from one sample sequenced in a study of HIV-infected patients and healthy controls. cDNA was made from approximately 0.55 ug RNA using alpha and beta constant primers. Separate chain-specific third strand synthesis with multiplexing indices produced the alpha and beta libraries. MiXCR was run by TCRdb on the 5' RACE reads, yielding one entry per CDR3 protein. The sample has about 12,000 distinct CDR3 sequences, 9.3% seen once. The repertoire came from unfractionated whole blood and reflected all unsorted peripheral T cells. The sequences come from blood, collected before antiretroviral therapy. Source of these receptors: an adult with HIV infection. The donor label of this sample is uncertain.

This clonotype was detected many times. Here the CDR3 reads CASSFRRGDRGDTQYF. As DNA, the CDR3 is TGTGCCAGCAGTTTCCGGAGGGGGGACAGGGGTGATACGCAGTATTTT. The rearrangement links TRBV6-1 to TRBJ2-3; 10 nucleotides align to TRBD1. V dropped 5 bases and J dropped 6; count of bases not matched to a gene: 11. CDR3 length: 16 amino acids. CDR1 and CDR2 from the germline V gene are MNHNS and SASEGT.

This clonotype was counted many times. The CDR3 coding sequence is TGTGCCAGCAGCACCTCTAGCGGGGGGTTGAAGACCCAGTACTTC. Translation: CASSTSSGGLKTQYF. The V call is TRBV7-6, the J call TRBJ2-5; the match to TRBD2 covers 11 bases. Germline-derived CDR1 and CDR2 are SGHVS and FNYEAQ. The trim removed 5 bases at V and 6 bases at J, leaving 8 bases unmatched. The CDR3 totals 15 residues. The whole variable domain, filled in from reference TRBV7-6 and TRBJ2-5, reads GAGVSQSPRYKVTKRGQDVALRCDPISGHVSLYWYRQALGQGPEFLTYFNYEAQQDKSGLPNDRFSAERPEGSISTLTIQRTEQRDSAMYRCASSTSSGGLKTQYFGPGTRLLVL.

This clonotype was seen many times. V is TRBV2 and J is TRBJ2-4; 9 positions agree with TRBD2. The CDR3 has 17 residues. The germline CDR1 and CDR2 sequences are SNHLY and FYNNEI. V gave up 9 bases and J gave up 0 bases; unmatched junction bases: 12. CDR3 protein: CASRGGRATLAKNIQYF. CDR3 sequence (DNA): TGTGCCAGTCGAGGCGGGAGGGCAACCTTAGCCAAAAACATTCAGTACTTC.

The table lists this clonotype with a few counts. J is TRBJ1-1 and V is TRBV4-2, with D maybe TRBD1 (5 bases). There are 16 residues in the CDR3. The germline V gene has CDR1 LGHNA and CDR2 YNFKEQ. The V and J ends lost 0 bases and 8 bases respectively, with 19 bases between them. The DNA for the CDR3 is TGTGCCAGCAGCCAAGATTTTACAGGTATACTTAGCGAAGCTTTCTTT. Its protein is CASSQDFTGILSEAFF.

In this sample, this clonotype is medium-sized. V gene TRBV12-3 or TRBV12-4 combines with J gene TRBJ1-2; TRBD1 matches at 8 bases. V lost 5 bases, J lost 6 bases, and 5 bases stayed unmatched. This CDR3 contains 13 residues. In DNA, the CDR3 is TGTGCCAGCAGTACCGGGACAGGTCATGGCTACACCTTC. Translated, it gives CASSTGTGHGYTF.

This clonotype is medium-sized. This chain joins TRBV4-1 and TRBJ2-3; D gene unclear. CDR1 and CDR2 (germline): MGHRA, YSYEKL. V lost 2 bases and J 8 bases, leaving 11 bases between the germline ends. This CDR3 spans 13 amino acids. The CDR3 nucleotides are TGCGCCAGCAGCCAAACCGTTACTGGTACGCAGTATTTT. Translating gives CASSQTVTGTQYF.

The genes are TRBV9 and TRBJ1-6; 10 nucleotides line up with TRBD1. Germline V gene data show CDR1 as SGDLS and CDR2 as YYNGEE. CDR3 length equals 17 residues. The ends lost 3 bases at V and 8 bases at J; junction bases unmatched: 11. CDR3 nucleotide sequence: TGTGCCAGCAGCGCGGGACCGGGACAGGGGTTCGATTCACCCCTCCACTTT. Translating gives CASSAGPGQGFDSPLHF.

This clonotype is judged medium-sized. The chain uses TRBV20-1 and TRBJ2-7; D is ambiguous. Germline loops: CDR1 DFQATT, CDR2 SNEGSKA (reference sequence). The CDR3 totals 13 residues. The V end was cut by 6 bases, the J end by 0 bases, with 12 bases between. DNA for the CDR3: TGCAGTGCAAATCCTACCCTCTCCTACGAGCAGTACTTC. This sequence encodes CSANPTLSYEQYF.

The chain couples TRBV5-6 to TRBJ1-1, with D uncertain. The CDR3 is 15 amino acids. Deletions cut 6 bases from V and 7 bases from J, with 22 bases between. The V gene's germline CDR1 is SGHDT and CDR2 YYEEEE. This chain's CDR3 is CASTRTVRAEGEAFF. The CDR3 DNA follows: TGTGCCAGCACCCGGACCGTCCGGGCGGAGGGTGAAGCTTTCTTT.

This clonotype was seen repeatedly, ten times or more. This rearrangement joins TRBV24-1 to TRBJ2-1, with D possibly being TRBD2 (6 bases). Deletions cut 3 bases from V and 4 bases from J, with 9 bases between. The germline gives CDR1 KGHDR, CDR2 SFDVKD. This CDR3 contains 14 residues. This chain's CDR3 is CATSDTGTYNEQFF. The CDR3 DNA is TGTGCCACCAGTGATACCGGGACTTACAATGAGCAGTTCTTC.

This clonotype was observed many times. This sequence joins TRBV24-1 and TRBJ2-3, with TRBD1 identical over 8 bases. There are 13 residues in the CDR3. Germline CDR1 reads KGHDR; CDR2 reads SFDVKD. V shed 7 bases, J shed 1 base, and the junction held 0 bases outside the gene matches. The CDR3 nucleotides are TGTGCCACCAGGGGACAGGGCACAGATACGCAGTATTTT. Amino acid sequence: CATRGQGTDTQYF.

By sample fraction, this clonotype is medium-sized. The chain combines TRBV2 with TRBJ2-3; D is tentatively TRBD1 or TRBD2 (5 bases each). This CDR3 has 13 residues. Trimming took 8 bases from V and 0 from J, leaving 9 bases between them. Germline assignment: CDR1 SNHLY and CDR2 FYNNEI. This chain's CDR3 is CASLRDSTDTQYF. The CDR3 DNA reads TGTGCCAGCCTCCGGGACAGCACAGATACGCAGTATTTT.

This clonotype was seen ten or more times. The chain couples TRBV7-3 to TRBJ2-2; 10 bases are shared with TRBD1. The CDR3 sequence is 16 residues long. Germline values: CDR1 SGHTA, CDR2 FQGTGA. The V and J ends lost 3 bases and 6 bases, in that order; junction bases with no gene match: 7. CDR3 in DNA: TGTGCCAGCAGCTTTAGCACCGGGACAGGGGCCGGGGAGCTGTTTTTT. It specifies CASSFSTGTGAGELFF.

This clonotype was picked up many times. The rearrangement links TRBV13 to TRBJ2-5, with 10 bases fitting TRBD1. The CDR3 consists of 15 residues. In germline, CDR1 is PRHDT, CDR2 FYEKMQ (reference sequence). V was pared by 1 base and J by 3 bases, with 2 bases of the junction left unmatched. The chain's CDR3 is CASSLDGTGEETQYF. In DNA form, the CDR3 reads TGTGCCAGCAGCTTAGATGGGACAGGGGAAGAGACCCAGTACTTC.